The clone carrying this TCR beta chain was observed a few times. The antigen is not known. Sample time point: healthy volunteer bleed at 2 weeks. The study extracted total RNA from unfractionated whole blood. The V segment lost 6 bases and the J segment 2 bases; nucleotides outside the gene matches: 2. Germline values: CDR1 ENHRY, CDR2 SYGVKD. There are 15 residues in the CDR3. The library tagged individual cDNA molecules with unique molecular identifiers. Each CDR3 protein gets one entry after TCRdb re-called the RACE reads with MiXCR. The sample includes 100,000 to 150,000 distinct CDR3 sequences, approximately 10% of them seen just once. These data come from a study of human T cells and chemical hapten exposure. Study results and caveats: Once DPC sensitization occurred, TCRs above 1 in 1000 frequency showed no change.

The sample was whole blood. The sequence was collected from a male donor in good health. Some clones in this sample may be carry-over from other donors' samples. The V call is TRBV10-3, the J call TRBJ2-3, with TRBD2 matching 13 bases. The DNA for the CDR3 is TGTGCCATCAGGGGGACTAGCGGGATCACAGATACGCAGTATTTT. Translating gives CAIRGTSGITDTQYF.